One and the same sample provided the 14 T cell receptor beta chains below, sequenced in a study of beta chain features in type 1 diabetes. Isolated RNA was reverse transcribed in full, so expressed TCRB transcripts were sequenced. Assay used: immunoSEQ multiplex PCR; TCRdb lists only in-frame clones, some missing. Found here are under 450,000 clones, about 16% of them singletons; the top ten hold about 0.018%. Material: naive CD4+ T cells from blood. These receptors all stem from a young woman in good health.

The CDR3 bases are TGTGCCAGCAGCCCGACAGGGTCGCTTCTCGAGCAGTACTTC. It encodes CASSPTGSLLEQYF. The chain employs TRBV28 and TRBJ2-7; 7 bases are shared with TRBD1. The V gene's germline CDR1 is MDHEN and CDR2 SYDVKM. The junction had 11 bases not matched to a gene; V was cut back by 6 bases and J by 6 bases. CDR3 length equals 14 residues.

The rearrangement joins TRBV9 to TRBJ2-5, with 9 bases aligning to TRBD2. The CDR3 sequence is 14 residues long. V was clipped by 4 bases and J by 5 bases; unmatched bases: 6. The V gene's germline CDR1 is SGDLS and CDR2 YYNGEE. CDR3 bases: TGTGCCAGCAGCCCCCGGACTAGCGCGGAGACCCAGTACTTC. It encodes CASSPRTSAETQYF.

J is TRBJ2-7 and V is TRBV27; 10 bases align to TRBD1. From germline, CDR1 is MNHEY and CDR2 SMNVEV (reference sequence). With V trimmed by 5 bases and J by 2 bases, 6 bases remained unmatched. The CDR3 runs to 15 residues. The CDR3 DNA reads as TGTGCCAGCAGTATACGAGGACAGGGGGCCTACGAGCAGTACTTC. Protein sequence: CASSIRGQGAYEQYF.

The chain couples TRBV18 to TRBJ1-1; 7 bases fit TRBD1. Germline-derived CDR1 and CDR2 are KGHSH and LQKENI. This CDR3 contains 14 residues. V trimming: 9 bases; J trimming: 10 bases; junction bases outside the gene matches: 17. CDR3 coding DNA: TGTGCCAGTAACTCGGGACAGCCTCCCTTCAGAGCTTTCTTT. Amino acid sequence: CASNSGQPPFRAFF.

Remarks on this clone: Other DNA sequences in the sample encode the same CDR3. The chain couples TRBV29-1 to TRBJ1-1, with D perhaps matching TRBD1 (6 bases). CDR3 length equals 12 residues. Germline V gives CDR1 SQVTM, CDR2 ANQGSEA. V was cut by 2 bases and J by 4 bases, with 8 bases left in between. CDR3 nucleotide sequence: TGCAGCGTTGAAAGGGGGGGCACTGAAGCTTTCTTT. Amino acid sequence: CSVERGGTEAFF.

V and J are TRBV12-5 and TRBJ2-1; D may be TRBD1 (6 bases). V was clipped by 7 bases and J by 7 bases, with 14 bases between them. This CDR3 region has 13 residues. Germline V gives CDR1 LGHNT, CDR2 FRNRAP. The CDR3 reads CASALDRTNEQFF. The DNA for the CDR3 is TGTGCTAGTGCCCTCGACAGGACGAATGAGCAGTTCTTC.

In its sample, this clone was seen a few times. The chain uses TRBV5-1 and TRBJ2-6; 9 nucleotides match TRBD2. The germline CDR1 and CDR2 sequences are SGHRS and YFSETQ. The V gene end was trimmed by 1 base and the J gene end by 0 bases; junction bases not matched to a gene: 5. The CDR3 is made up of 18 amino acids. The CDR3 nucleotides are TGCGCCAGCAGCTTGACCCTAGCGGGAAGCTCTGGGGCCAACGTCCTGACTTTC. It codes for CASSLTLAGSSGANVLTF.

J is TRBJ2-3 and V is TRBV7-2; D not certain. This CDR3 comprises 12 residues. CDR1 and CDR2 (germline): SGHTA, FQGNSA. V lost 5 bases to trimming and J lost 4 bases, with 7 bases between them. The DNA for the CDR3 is TGTGCCAGCAGCGATTCGGCAGATACGCAGTATTTT. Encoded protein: CASSDSADTQYF. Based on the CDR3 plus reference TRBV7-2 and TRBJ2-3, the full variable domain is GAGVSQSPSNKVTEKGKDVELRCDPISGHTALYWYRQSLGQGLEFLIYFQGNSAPDKSGLPSDRFSAERTGGSVSTLTIQRTQQEDSAVYLCASSDSADTQYFGPGTRLTVL.

The CDR3 nucleotides are TGTGCCAGCAGCCGCAGGGGTACCAGGGGCCTCTCCGAGCAGTACTTC. This sequence encodes CASSRRGTRGLSEQYF. V and J are TRBV4-2 and TRBJ2-7; D might be TRBD1 (6 bases). The CDR3 spans 16 residues. Per the germline V gene, CDR1 is LGHNA and CDR2 is YNFKEQ. Trimming shortened V by 4 bases and J by 6 bases, and 22 bases separated the two germline ends.

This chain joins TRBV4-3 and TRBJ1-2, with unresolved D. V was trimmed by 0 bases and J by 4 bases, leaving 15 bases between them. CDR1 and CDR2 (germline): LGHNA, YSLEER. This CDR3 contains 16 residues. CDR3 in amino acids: CASSQDVQALSYGYTF. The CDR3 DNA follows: TGCGCCAGCAGCCAAGATGTGCAGGCCTTAAGCTATGGCTACACCTTC.

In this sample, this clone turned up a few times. CDR3 amino acids: CASRATGAYEQYF. The CDR3 nucleotides are TGTGCCAGCAGGGCGACAGGGGCCTACGAGCAGTACTTC. The chain is built from TRBV2 and TRBJ2-7; 8 nucleotides agree with TRBD1. Germline V CDR1 and CDR2: SNHLY, FYNNEI. Trimming at V came to 6 bases and at J to 2 bases, leaving 3 bases not matched to a gene. The CDR3 is 13 residues long. The full variable domain, its missing parts supplied by reference TRBV2 and TRBJ2-7, is EPEVTQTPSHQVTQMGQEVILRCVPISNHLYFYWYRQILGQKVEFLVSFYNNEISEKSEIFDDQFSVERPDGSNFTLKIRSTKLEDSAMYFCASRATGAYEQYFGPGTRLTVT.

The CDR3 nucleotides read TGTGCCAGCAGCCCCCAAGGGACAGGGGGCACTGAAGCTTTCTTT. It specifies CASSPQGTGGTEAFF. J is TRBJ1-1 and V is TRBV5-4, with TRBD1 identical over 11 bases. V shed 4 bases and J 4 bases; nucleotides not matched to a gene: 6. This CDR3 region has 15 residues. CDR1 SGHNT and CDR2 YYREEE come from the germline V gene (reference sequence).

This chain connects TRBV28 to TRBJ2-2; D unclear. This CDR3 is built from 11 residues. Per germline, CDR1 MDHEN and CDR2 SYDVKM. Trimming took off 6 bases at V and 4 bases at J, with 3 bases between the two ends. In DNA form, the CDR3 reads TGTGCCAGCAGCCTCACCGGGGAGCTGTTTTTT. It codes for CASSLTGELFF.

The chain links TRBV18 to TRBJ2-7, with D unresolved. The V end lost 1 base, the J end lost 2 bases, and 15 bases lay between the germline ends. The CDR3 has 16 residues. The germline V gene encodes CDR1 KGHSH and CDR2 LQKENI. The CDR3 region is CASSPLASLLTYEQYF. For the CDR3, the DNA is TGTGCCAGCTCACCACTCGCGAGCCTGCTTACCTACGAGCAGTACTTC. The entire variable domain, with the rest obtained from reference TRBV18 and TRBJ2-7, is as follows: NAGVMQNPRHLVRRRGQEARLRCSPMKGHSHVYWYRQLPEEGLKFMVYLQKENIIDESGMPKERFSAEFPKEGPSILRIQQVVRGDSAAYFCASSPLASLLTYEQYFGPGTRLTVT.